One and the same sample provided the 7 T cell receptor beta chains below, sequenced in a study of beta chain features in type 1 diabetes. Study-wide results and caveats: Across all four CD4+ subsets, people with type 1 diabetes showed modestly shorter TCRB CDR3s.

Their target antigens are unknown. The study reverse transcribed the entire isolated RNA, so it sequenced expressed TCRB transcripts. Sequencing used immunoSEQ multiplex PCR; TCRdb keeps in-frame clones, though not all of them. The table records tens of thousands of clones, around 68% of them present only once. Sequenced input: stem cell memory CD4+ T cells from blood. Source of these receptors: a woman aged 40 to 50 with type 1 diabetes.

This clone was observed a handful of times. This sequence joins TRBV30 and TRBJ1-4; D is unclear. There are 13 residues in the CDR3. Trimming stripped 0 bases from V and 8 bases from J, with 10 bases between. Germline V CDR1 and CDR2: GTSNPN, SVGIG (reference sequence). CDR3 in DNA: TGTGCCTGGAGTGTACTGGGCGACGAAAAACTGTTTTTT. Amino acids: CAWSVLGDEKLFF. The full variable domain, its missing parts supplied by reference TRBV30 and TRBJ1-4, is SQTIHQWPATLVQPVGSPLSLECTVEGTSNPNLYWYRQAAGRGLQLLFYSVGIGQISSEVPQNLSASRPQDRQFILSSKKLLLSDSGFYLCAWSVLGDEKLFFGSGTQLSVL.

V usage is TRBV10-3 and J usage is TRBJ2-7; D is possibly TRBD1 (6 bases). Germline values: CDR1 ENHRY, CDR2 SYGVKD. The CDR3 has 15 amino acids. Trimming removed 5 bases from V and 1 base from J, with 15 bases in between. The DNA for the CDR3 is TGTGCCATCAGTCCCGGACAGCACCCTTCCTACGAGCAGTACTTC. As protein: CAISPGQHPSYEQYF.

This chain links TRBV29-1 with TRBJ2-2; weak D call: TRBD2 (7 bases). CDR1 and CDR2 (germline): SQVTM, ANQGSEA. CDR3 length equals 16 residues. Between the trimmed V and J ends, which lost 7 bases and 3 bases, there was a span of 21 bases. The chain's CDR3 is CSARLGAGVDTGELFF. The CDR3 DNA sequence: TGCAGCGCCCGTCTGGGGGCGGGAGTGGACACCGGGGAGCTGTTTTTT.

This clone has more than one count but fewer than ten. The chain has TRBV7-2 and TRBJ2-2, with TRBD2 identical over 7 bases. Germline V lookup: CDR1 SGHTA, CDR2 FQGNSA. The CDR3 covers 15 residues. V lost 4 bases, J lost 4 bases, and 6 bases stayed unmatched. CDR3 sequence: CASSSGGIGTGELFF. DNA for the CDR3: TGTGCCAGCAGCTCCGGGGGGATAGGCACCGGGGAGCTGTTTTTT.

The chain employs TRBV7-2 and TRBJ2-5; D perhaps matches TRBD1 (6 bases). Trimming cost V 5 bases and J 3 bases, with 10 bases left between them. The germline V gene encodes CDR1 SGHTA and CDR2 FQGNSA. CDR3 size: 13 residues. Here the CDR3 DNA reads TGTGCCAGCAGCCGCAACAGGGAAGAGACCCAGTACTTC. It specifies CASSRNREETQYF.

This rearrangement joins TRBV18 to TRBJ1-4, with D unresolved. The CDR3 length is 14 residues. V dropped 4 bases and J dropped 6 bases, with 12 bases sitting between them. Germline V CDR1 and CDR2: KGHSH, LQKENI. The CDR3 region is CASSLQKRDEKLFF. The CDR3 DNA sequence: TGTGCCAGCTCACTACAGAAAAGAGATGAAAAACTGTTTTTT.

CDR3 amino acids: CSAPDSNEQFF. In DNA, the CDR3 is TGCAGTGCTCCGGACTCCAATGAGCAGTTCTTC. The chain carries TRBV20-1 and TRBJ2-1; a possible D gene is TRBD2 (5 bases). From germline, CDR1 is DFQATT and CDR2 SNEGSKA (reference sequence). The germline V and J ends were trimmed by 5 bases and 6 bases, with 8 bases remaining between them. This CDR3 spans 11 amino acids.